This T cell receptor (beta chain) was sequenced during a study of spatial heterogeneity in lung cancer. In its sample, this clonotype was seen many times. Its antigen is not identified. Little can be read into the size of this beta chain, an off-target read in a library designed for alpha chains. TCRdb reprocessed the 5' RACE reads via MiXCR and lists one record per CDR3 protein. The sample lists 5,500 to 8,500 distinct CDR3 sequences; roughly 13% were seen once. V was trimmed by 4 bases and J by 5 bases, leaving 7 bases between them. The V gene's germline CDR1 is SGHRS and CDR2 YFSETQ. This CDR3 has 12 amino acids. Time point meaning: sample taken at primary tumor resection. Whole RNA from tumor, nontumor lung or frozen PBMC was sequenced unsorted. Study-level findings and limits: Counts of expanded alpha and beta TCRs within tumors tracked the tumor nonsynonymous mutation count.

Specimen: lung tumor tissue, collected at surgery. The sequence derives from a male donor with early-stage non-small cell lung cancer. J is TRBJ2-1 and V is TRBV5-1, with D perhaps given as TRBD1 or TRBD2 (5 bases each). The CDR3 DNA sequence: TGCGCCAGCAGCAGGGGAGACAATGAGCAGTTCTTC. Protein sequence: CASSRGDNEQFF.